Shown below are 15 T cell receptor beta chains from a single sample sequenced in a study of blood T cells in healthy people across ages. Together with a sample-barcoded 5' primer, a J-beta primer mix was included in a second PCR lasting roughly 6 to 12 cycles. TCRdb passed the 5' RACE reads through MiXCR, listing each CDR3 protein once. Here the sample spans around 2 million distinct CDR3 sequences, around 40% being singletons. The material sequenced was blood. The receptors stem from a human donor in good health.

V usage is TRBV10-3 and J usage is TRBJ2-7; D possibly corresponds to TRBD1 (6 bases). Germline V gene data show CDR1 as ENHRY and CDR2 as SYGVKD. The CDR3 spans 14 residues. V lost 6 bases, J lost 0 bases, and 12 bases lay in between. The DNA for the CDR3 is TGTGCCATCAGGGGGGACAAGAGCTCCTACGAGCAGTACTTC. Residues: CAIRGDKSSYEQYF.

This clonotype occurred a few times. This chain joins TRBV7-9 and TRBJ2-7; D gene ambiguous. This CDR3 has 16 amino acids. Germline values: CDR1 SEHNR, CDR2 FQNEAQ (reference sequence). Trimming took 1 base from V and 2 from J, leaving 15 bases between them. The CDR3 sequence: CASSLDRHAVPYEQYF. CDR3 sequence (DNA): TGTGCCAGCAGCTTAGATCGGCACGCCGTACCCTACGAGCAGTACTTC.

This clonotype was recorded a few times. V and J are TRBV5-1 and TRBJ2-3; D possibly corresponds to TRBD1 (6 bases). Deletions cut 3 bases from V and 2 bases from J, with 13 bases between. The CDR3 extends over 15 amino acids. From germline, CDR1 is SGHRS and CDR2 YFSETQ. CDR3 bases: TGCGCCAGCAGCTCAGGGGCAGGGAACACAGATACGCAGTATTTT. Protein product: CASSSGAGNTDTQYF.

This sequence joins TRBV20-1 and TRBJ1-2; TRBD1 might be the D (6 bases). Germline V gives CDR1 DFQATT, CDR2 SNEGSKA (reference sequence). Trimming shortened V by 6 bases and J by 1 base, and 12 bases separated the two germline ends. The CDR3 totals 13 residues. The chain's CDR3 is CSAIRQVNYGYTF. The CDR3 bases are TGCAGTGCCATAAGACAGGTTAACTATGGCTACACCTTC.

This chain links TRBV20-1 with TRBJ2-3; 12 nucleotides align to TRBD2. Trimming removed 2 bases from V and 7 bases from J; junction bases left unmatched: 7. This CDR3 spans 15 amino acids. The germline CDR1 and CDR2 sequences are DFQATT and SNEGSKA (reference sequence). CDR3 loop: CSARPPSGGAYTQYF. In nucleotides, the CDR3 is TGCAGTGCTAGACCCCCTAGCGGGGGGGCTTATACGCAGTATTTT.

Comments on this clonotype: Since the CDR3 does not end with the conserved phenylalanine or tryptophan, this likely comes from a read error. The gene calls are TRBV7-3 and TRBJ2-5; TRBD1 aligns across 8 bases. The DNA end is a closer match to TRBJ2-7, so the J assignment may be wrong. CDR1 SGHTA and CDR2 FQGTGA come from the germline V gene. The CDR3 is 15 residues long. CDR3 bases: TGTGCCAGCAGCTTAACCGGGACAGGAATTTACGAGCAGTACTGC. Translation: CASSLTGTGIYEQYC.

With respect to this clonotype: The germline gene is not matched at one end of the junction; a read error may be the cause. The J gene is TRBJ2-5, the V gene TRBV7-7, with D perhaps assigned TRBD1 or TRBD2 (7 bases each). The CDR3 totals 15 residues. CDR1 and CDR2 from the germline V gene are SSHAT and FNYEAQ (reference sequence). As DNA, the CDR3 is TGTGCTAGCAGCAGGGGGGCGGGGGTCCAAGAGACCCAGTACTTC. It codes for CASSRGAGVQETQYF.

The rearrangement links TRBV19 to TRBJ2-7, with D possibly TRBD1 on 6 matching bases. This CDR3 comprises 15 residues. Trimming removed 4 bases at V and 4 bases at J, with 17 bases between. Germline loops: CDR1 LNHDA, CDR2 SQIVND (reference sequence). The CDR3 loop is CASSTQGRGLYEQYF. CDR3 coding DNA: TGTGCCAGTAGTACACAGGGTCGGGGCCTGTACGAGCAGTACTTC.

The gene calls are TRBV6-5 and TRBJ2-4; 7 positions match TRBD2. Trimming cost V 2 bases and J 1 base; bases outside gene matches: 5. Germline CDR1 MNHEY, CDR2 SVGAGI. The CDR3 has 16 amino acids. The CDR3: CASSYRTRGAKNIQYF. CDR3 nucleotides: TGTGCCAGCAGTTACCGAACGCGGGGGGCCAAAAACATTCAGTACTTC.

This rearrangement joins TRBV18 to TRBJ1-2, with D unclear. The CDR3 is made up of 15 amino acids. From germline, CDR1 is KGHSH and CDR2 LQKENI. Trimming removed 3 bases at V and 0 bases at J, with 11 bases between. CDR3 loop: CASSPKIGTNYGYTF. Here the CDR3 DNA reads TGTGCCAGCTCACCGAAGATCGGAACTAACTATGGCTACACCTTC.

This clonotype was counted only a few times. The chain carries TRBV6-5 and TRBJ2-2; maybe TRBD1 (5 bases). Germline lookup yields CDR1 MNHEY and CDR2 SVGAGI. The CDR3 is made up of 15 amino acids. Trimming left V 6 bases short and J 5 bases short, with 16 bases between. CDR3 residues: CASRYIGARTGELFF. DNA for the CDR3: TGTGCCAGCAGATACATTGGGGCGCGAACCGGGGAGCTGTTTTTT.

This clonotype was seen only a few times. The J gene is TRBJ2-1, the V gene TRBV7-3; 11 bases align to TRBD2. V lost 5 bases, J lost 10 bases, and 7 bases stayed unmatched. The CDR3 is 14 amino acids. Germline lookup yields CDR1 SGHTA and CDR2 FQGTGA. CDR3 DNA sequence: TGTGCCAGCAGCAATAGCGGGGGGGCTGGCGAGCAGTTCTTC. Protein product: CASSNSGGAGEQFF.

This clonotype was picked up a small number of times. The rearrangement joins TRBV12-3 or TRBV12-4 to TRBJ2-1, with TRBD1 as a possible D gene (5 bases). V lost 2 bases to trimming and J lost 6 bases, with 8 bases between them. The CDR3 spans 13 residues. CDR3 amino acids: CASSLFQGNEQFF. The CDR3 DNA reads as TGTGCCAGCAGTTTATTCCAGGGCAATGAGCAGTTCTTC.

The chain carries TRBV14 and TRBJ2-5; tentatively, D is TRBD2 (5 bases). Germline CDR1 and CDR2: SGHDN and FVKESK. This CDR3 region has 15 residues. V was shortened by 3 bases and J by 1 base, with 12 bases between the two germline ends. CDR3: CASSHLRTPQETQYF. The DNA of the CDR3 is TGTGCCAGCAGCCACCTCAGGACTCCCCAAGAGACCCAGTACTTC. The full variable domain, in which reference TRBV14 and TRBJ2-5 provide the parts outside the CDR3, is EAGVTQFPSHSVIEKGQTVTLRCDPISGHDNLYWYRRVMGKEIKFLLHFVKESKQDESGMPNNRFLAERTGGTYSTLKVQPAELEDSGVYFCASSHLRTPQETQYFGPGTRLLVL.

V is TRBV13 and J is TRBJ1-2; D unclear. The CDR3 spans 15 residues. Trimming removed 2 bases from V and 4 bases from J, with 14 bases in between. The germline V gene has CDR1 PRHDT and CDR2 FYEKMQ (reference sequence). This CDR3 is CASSLTLWGSYGYTF. The CDR3 DNA reads as TGTGCCAGCAGCTTAACCCTTTGGGGATCCTATGGCTACACCTTC.